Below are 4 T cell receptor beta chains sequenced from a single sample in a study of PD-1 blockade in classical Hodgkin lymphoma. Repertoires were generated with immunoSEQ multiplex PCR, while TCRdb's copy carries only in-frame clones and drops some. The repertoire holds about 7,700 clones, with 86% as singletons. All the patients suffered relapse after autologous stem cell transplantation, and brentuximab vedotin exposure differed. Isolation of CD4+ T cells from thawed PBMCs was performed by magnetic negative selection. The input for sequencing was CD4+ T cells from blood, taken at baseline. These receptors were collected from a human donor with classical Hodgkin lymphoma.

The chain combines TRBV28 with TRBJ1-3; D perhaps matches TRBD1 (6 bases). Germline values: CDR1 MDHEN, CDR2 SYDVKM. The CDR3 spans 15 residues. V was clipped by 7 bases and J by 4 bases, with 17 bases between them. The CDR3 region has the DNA TGTGCCAGCAAGCGACAGGAGGGCTCGGGAAACACCATATATTTT. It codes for CASKRQEGSGNTIYF.

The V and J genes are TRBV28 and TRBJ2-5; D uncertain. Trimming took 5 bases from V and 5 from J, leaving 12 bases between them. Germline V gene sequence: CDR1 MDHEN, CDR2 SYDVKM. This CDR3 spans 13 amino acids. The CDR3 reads CASSPEYQETQYF. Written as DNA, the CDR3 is TGTGCCAGCAGTCCCGAGTATCAGGAGACCCAGTACTTC.

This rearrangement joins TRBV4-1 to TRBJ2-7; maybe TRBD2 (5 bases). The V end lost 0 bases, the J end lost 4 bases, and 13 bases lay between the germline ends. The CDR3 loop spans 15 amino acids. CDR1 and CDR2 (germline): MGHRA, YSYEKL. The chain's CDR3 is CASSQEVRVLYEQYF. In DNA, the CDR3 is TGCGCCAGCAGCCAAGAGGTGAGGGTTTTATACGAGCAGTACTTC.

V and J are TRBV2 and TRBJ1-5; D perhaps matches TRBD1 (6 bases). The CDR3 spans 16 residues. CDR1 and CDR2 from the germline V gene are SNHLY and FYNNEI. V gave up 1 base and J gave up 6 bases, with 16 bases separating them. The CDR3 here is CASSEGSRGGGQPQHF. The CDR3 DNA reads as TGTGCCAGCAGTGAAGGCTCCAGGGGAGGGGGTCAGCCCCAGCATTTT.